The clone carrying this TCR beta chain was detected many times. Its antigen remains unknown. Germline V lookup: CDR1 SGHTA, CDR2 FQGNSA. The CDR3 loop spans 14 amino acids. Trimming removed 0 bases at V and 1 base at J, with 7 bases between. The data were produced by immunoSEQ multiplex PCR, yet TCRdb's version contains in-frame clones alone and is incomplete. This sample includes 35,000 to 40,000 clones with no singletons; its ten biggest clones take up 2.5%. This entry is derived from a study of T cells after posttransplantation cyclophosphamide. Broader study findings: Skin or GI-infiltrating T cells shared few TRB sequences with blood. Later blood repertoires were often dominated by clones from the donor CD8+ memory compartment.

Sequencing was performed on PBMCs. The sequence was obtained from a man between 45 and 60 years old in good health, CMV-negative, and a related stem cell transplant donor. The chain has TRBV7-2 and TRBJ2-7; D ambiguous. The CDR3 protein is CASSLAAISYEQYF. CDR3 nucleotide sequence: TGTGCCAGCAGCTTAGCGGCAATTTCCTACGAGCAGTACTTC.